Listed below are T cell receptor beta chains from one sample, sequenced in a study of T cell responses to AZD1222 COVID-19 vaccine. Sequencing was performed with immunoSEQ multiplex PCR; in TCRdb, only in-frame clones are kept and a portion is missing. The sample lists tens of thousands of clones, about 91% occurring once. The sample consisted of peripheral blood, taken 28 days after the second AZD1222 dose. All receptors derive from an adult who received the AZD1222 COVID-19 vaccine. Each CDR3 is given without its conserved first and last residue.

v_gene	j_gene	CDR3aa
TRBV6-4	TRBJ1-6	ASSVEANNSPLH
TRBV12-5	TRBJ2-1	ASGRDLRDEQF
TRBV7-9	TRBJ2-7	ASSSRTGSYEQY
TRBV7-9	TRBJ1-1	ASSLLGGLNTEAF
TRBV3-1/TRBV3-2	TRBJ1-2	ASSQGGGTYGYT
TRBV30	TRBJ2-7	AWDISYEQY
TRBV6-5	TRBJ2-2	ASRGTGVTGELF
TRBV4-3	TRBJ2-2	ASSQRFTGELF
TRBV11-2	TRBJ1-3	ASSSLRRSSGNTIY
TRBV28	TRBJ2-1	ASSGGPSYNEQF
TRBV29-1	TRBJ2-1	SVRQSYNEQF
TRBV5-4	TRBJ2-1	ASSEDSSYNEQF
TRBV4-1	TRBJ2-1	ASSHSQGSSYNEQF
TRBV7-9	TRBJ2-7	ASSWETSASYEQY
TRBV19	TRBJ2-1	ASTTPTGINEQF
TRBV19	TRBJ2-1	ASSPGQAWDNEQF
TRBV4-1	TRBJ1-5	ASSQLISGGRNQPQH
TRBV19	TRBJ2-7	ATRTGPYEQY
TRBV5-4	TRBJ2-7	ASSGTSGRIYEQY
TRBV27	TRBJ2-3	ASSLPGQGADTQY
TRBV2	TRBJ2-1	ASSDGLAGGPDEQF
TRBV9	TRBJ1-6	ASSAGTGANSPLH
TRBV24-1	TRBJ1-2	ATSEGDRGRGGYT
TRBV19	TRBJ1-3	ATETSGNTIY
TRBV3-1/TRBV3-2	TRBJ2-5	ASSQELAGGETQY
TRBV7-2	TRBJ1-1	ASSLGANTEAF
TRBV29-1	TRBJ1-2	SVETGLDYGYT
TRBV7-2	TRBJ2-7	ASSLARGSEQY
TRBV5-1	TRBJ2-2	ASSPSSGRAGGVGELF
TRBV27	TRBJ2-1	ASSFLGTSGRDEQF
TRBV29-1	TRBJ2-7	SGGGTATYEQY
TRBV20-1	TRBJ1-2	SASIPGQGLYGYT
TRBV18	TRBJ2-1	ASSSDREHYNEQF
TRBV7-8	TRBJ1-6	ASSLRTGNNSPLH
TRBV19	TRBJ2-1	ASSIRLAGAEQF
TRBV7-9	TRBJ2-7	ASSPQPSDRRRSYEQY
TRBV2	TRBJ1-2	ASSCGGEGGYT
TRBV28	TRBJ2-1	ASSLEVAGSYNEQF
TRBV28	TRBJ1-1	ASILRGLNTEAF